This T cell receptor beta chain was retrieved from a study of blood T cell repertoires in COVID-19. This clone was counted between two and nine times. The CDR3 sequence is 16 residues long. V lost 4 bases to trimming and J lost 4 bases; unmatched junction nucleotides: 3. The V gene's germline CDR1 is SGDLS and CDR2 YYNGEE. Profiling relied on immunoSEQ multiplex PCR, and the TCRdb table lists in-frame clones only, not all of them. The profile shows some 100,000 clones, roughly 85% of them singletons. V is TRBV9 and J is TRBJ2-3; 16 bases agree with TRBD2. Material: PBMCs or T cells enriched from blood (not recorded which). The TCR sequence derives from a woman aged 50 to 60 who had recovered from COVID-19. CDR3 DNA: TGTGCCAGCAGCACAGGGACTAGCGGGAGGGCAGATACGCAGTATTTT. Protein product: CASSTGTSGRADTQYF.